The sequence of this T cell receptor (beta chain) was determined in a study of T cells in Graves' hyperthyroidism and ophthalmopathy. Study context: Peripheral blood specimens were obtained at initial diagnosis, prior to any treatment.

Amplification of TCR beta CDR3 regions used RNA as the template. The study used the HTBI primer set for a first-round RT-PCR of the TCR CDR3. A single record per CDR3 protein comes from TCRdb applying MiXCR to the multiplex PCR reads. The table has about 290,000 distinct CDR3 sequences, 12% to 15% seen once. From germline, CDR1 is SGHAT and CDR2 FQNNGV. The V segment lost 4 bases and the J segment 8 bases; nucleotides outside the gene matches: 13. There are 15 residues in the CDR3. The source of this sequence is a woman in her 40s with Graves' hyperthyroidism. This chain links TRBV11-2 with TRBJ1-2, with 7 positions matching TRBD1. Input material: blood. CDR3 protein: CASSSALSRGGGYTF. The CDR3 DNA follows: TGTGCCAGCAGCTCTGCACTATCCAGGGGGGGCGGCTACACCTTC.